The clone carrying this T cell receptor (beta chain) has only a few counts. The sample belongs to a study of blood T cell repertoires in COVID-19. Study-level information: The samples span acute and convalescent COVID-19 from the United States, Italy and Spain. PBMCs, B-cell-depleted T cells, or T cells were the source of the cDNA or gDNA that made up the material.

The data were produced by immunoSEQ multiplex PCR, yet TCRdb's version contains in-frame clones alone and is incomplete. The table has under 450,000 clones, around 87% seen once. Recovery meant two consecutive negative NP/OP PCR tests, professional clearance, or resolved symptoms. Sequencing used PBMCs or T cells enriched from blood (not recorded which). This receptor was identified in a man aged 25 to 45 who had recovered from COVID-19.

The CDR3: CASSPGTGAGNTIYF. Here the CDR3 DNA reads TGTGCCAGCAGCCCCGGGACAGGGGCTGGAAACACCATATATTTT. The chain is built from TRBV9 and TRBJ1-3; 10 nucleotides agree with TRBD1. The ends lost 4 bases at V and 2 bases at J; junction bases unmatched: 3. This CDR3 has 15 residues. Germline V lookup: CDR1 SGDLS, CDR2 YYNGEE.